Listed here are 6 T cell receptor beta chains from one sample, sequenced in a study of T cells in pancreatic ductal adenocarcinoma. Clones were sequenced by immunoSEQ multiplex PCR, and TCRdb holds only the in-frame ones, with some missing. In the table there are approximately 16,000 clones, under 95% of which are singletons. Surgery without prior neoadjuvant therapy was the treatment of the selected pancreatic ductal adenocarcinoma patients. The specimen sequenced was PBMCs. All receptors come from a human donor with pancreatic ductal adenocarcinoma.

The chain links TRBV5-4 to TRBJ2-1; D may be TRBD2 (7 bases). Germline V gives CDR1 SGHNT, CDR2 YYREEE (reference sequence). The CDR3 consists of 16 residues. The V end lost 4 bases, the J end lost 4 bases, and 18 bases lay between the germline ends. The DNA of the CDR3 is TGTGCCAGCAGCGAGCTTGGGGGGGGGCCTTACAATGAGCAGTTCTTC. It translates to CASSELGGGPYNEQFF.

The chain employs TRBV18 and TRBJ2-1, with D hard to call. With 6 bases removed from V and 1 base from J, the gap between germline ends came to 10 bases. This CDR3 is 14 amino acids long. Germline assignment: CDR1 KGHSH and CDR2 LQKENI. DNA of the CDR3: TGTGCCAGCTCCCAAGAGGCGTCCTACAATGAGCAGTTCTTC. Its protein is CASSQEASYNEQFF.

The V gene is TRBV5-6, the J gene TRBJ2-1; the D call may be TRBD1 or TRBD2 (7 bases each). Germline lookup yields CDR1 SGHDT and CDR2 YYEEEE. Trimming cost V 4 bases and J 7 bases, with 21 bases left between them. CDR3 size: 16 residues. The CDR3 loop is CASSPVGSRGGNEQFF. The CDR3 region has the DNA TGTGCCAGCAGCCCCGTAGGTTCCAGGGGGGGGAATGAGCAGTTCTTC.

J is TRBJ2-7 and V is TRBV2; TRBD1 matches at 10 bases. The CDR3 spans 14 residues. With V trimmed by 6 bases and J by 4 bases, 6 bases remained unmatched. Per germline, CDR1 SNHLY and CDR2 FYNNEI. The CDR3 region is CASSPGQGRYEQYF. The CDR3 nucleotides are TGTGCCAGCAGCCCGGGACAGGGGAGATACGAGCAGTACTTC.

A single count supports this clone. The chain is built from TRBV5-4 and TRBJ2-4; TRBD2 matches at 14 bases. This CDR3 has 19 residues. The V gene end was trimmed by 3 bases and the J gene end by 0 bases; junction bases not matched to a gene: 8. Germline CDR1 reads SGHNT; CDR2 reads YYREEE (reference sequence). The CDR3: CASSWGTSGSHLAKNIQYF. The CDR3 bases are TGTGCCAGCAGCTGGGGGACTAGCGGGAGTCATCTAGCCAAAAACATTCAGTACTTC. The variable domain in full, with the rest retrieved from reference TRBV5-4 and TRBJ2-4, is ETGVTQSPTHLIKTRGQQVTLRCSSQSGHNTVSWYQQALGQGPQFIFQYYREEENGRGNFPPRFSGLQFPNYSSELNVNALELDDSALYLCASSWGTSGSHLAKNIQYFGAGTRLSVL.

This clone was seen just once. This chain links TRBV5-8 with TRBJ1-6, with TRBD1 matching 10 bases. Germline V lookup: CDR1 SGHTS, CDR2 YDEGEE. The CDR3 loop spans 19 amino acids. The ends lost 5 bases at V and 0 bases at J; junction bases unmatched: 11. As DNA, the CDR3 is TGTGCCAGCAGACTGGAGGTGGACAGGGGGAGCTCCTATAATTCACCCCTCCACTTT. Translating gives CASRLEVDRGSSYNSPLHF.